A selection of T cell receptor beta chains follows, all from one sample in a study of blood T cell repertoires in COVID-19. The protocol was immunoSEQ multiplex PCR, while the TCRdb copy is restricted to in-frame clones and leaves out a portion. The sample shows about 200,000 clones, 88% of them seen only once. Sequencing was done on a sample of peripheral blood. These receptors all come from a human donor in a cohort sampled during active COVID-19. Each CDR3 is given with its conserved first and last residue. D genes are given only for firm matches. Where a row states a size, it is once, few, many or the class of an expanded clone; other rows omit it.

d_gene	v_gene	abundance	j_gene	CDR3nt	CDR3aa
NA	TRBV11-3	once	TRBJ2-3	TGTGCCAGCAGCTTACAATCGATCGGGTCAGATACGCAGTATTTT	CASSLQSIGSDTQYF
NA	TRBV12-2	many	TRBJ1-3	TGTGCAAGTCGTCCGGGGTCCTCTGGAAACACCATATATTTT	CASRPGSSGNTIYF
TRBD1	TRBV12-5	NA	TRBJ2-3	TGTGCTAGTGGTTTGGGGCTTGGGACAGGGGTGGCAGATACGCAGTATTTT	CASGLGLGTGVADTQYF
NA	TRBV19	once	TRBJ1-5	TGTGCCCCCCCCCGGACAGCCAGCAATCAGCCCCAGCATTTT	CAPPRTASNQPQHF
NA	TRBV5-5	NA	TRBJ2-7	TGTGCCAGCAGCTTGGAAGGGGGTCAGGCCTACGAGCAGTACTTC	CASSLEGGQAYEQYF
NA	TRBV25-1	NA	TRBJ1-1	TGTGCCAGCAGTGAATATGGTACCAGATCTGAAGCTTTCTTT	CASSEYGTRSEAFF
TRBD2	TRBV7-8	NA	TRBJ2-5	TGTGCCAGCAGCTTAGGTCGAGCGGGAGGGCCGCGGGAGACCCAGTACTTC	CASSLGRAGGPRETQYF
TRBD1	TRBV11-2	NA	TRBJ1-2	TGTGCCAGCAGCTTATCCGGACAGGGATCTAACTATGGCTACACCTTC	CASSLSGQGSNYGYTF
NA	TRBV7-9	NA	TRBJ1-6	TGTGCCAGCAGCTTAGGTAGCCCCAGCGTTTCACCCCTCCACTTT	CASSLGSPSVSPLHF
TRBD1	TRBV7-2	once	TRBJ2-1	TGTGCCAGCAGCTTAGTCCATCCGGGACAGGGAAATGAGCAGTTCTTC	CASSLVHPGQGNEQFF
NA	TRBV19	NA	TRBJ1-4	TGTGCCAGTAGTATAAGCCGGGGAAGGTACGAAAAACTGTTTTTT	CASSISRGRYEKLFF
NA	TRBV4-3	NA	TRBJ2-7	TGCGCCAGCAGCCAAGATTCGGGAATACCCGAGCAGTACTTC	CASSQDSGIPEQYF
TRBD2	TRBV12-5	NA	TRBJ2-1	TGTGCTAGTGGTTTGCGTAGCGGGGGCGCCTACAATGAGCAGTTCTTC	CASGLRSGGAYNEQFF
TRBD1	TRBV10-3	NA	TRBJ2-7	TGTGCCATCAGTGAAAAAGACAGGGTTTCCTACGAGCAGTACTTC	CAISEKDRVSYEQYF
TRBD1	TRBV4-1	NA	TRBJ1-4	TGCGCCAGCAGCCAAGCCCGGAGGGGGCCGGGTGAAAAACTGTTTTTT	CASSQARRGPGEKLFF
NA	TRBV21-1	NA	TRBJ2-1	TGTGCCAGCAGCGACTCGCCCTCGGACAGGGGTTATGAGCAGTTCTTC	CASSDSPSDRGYEQFF